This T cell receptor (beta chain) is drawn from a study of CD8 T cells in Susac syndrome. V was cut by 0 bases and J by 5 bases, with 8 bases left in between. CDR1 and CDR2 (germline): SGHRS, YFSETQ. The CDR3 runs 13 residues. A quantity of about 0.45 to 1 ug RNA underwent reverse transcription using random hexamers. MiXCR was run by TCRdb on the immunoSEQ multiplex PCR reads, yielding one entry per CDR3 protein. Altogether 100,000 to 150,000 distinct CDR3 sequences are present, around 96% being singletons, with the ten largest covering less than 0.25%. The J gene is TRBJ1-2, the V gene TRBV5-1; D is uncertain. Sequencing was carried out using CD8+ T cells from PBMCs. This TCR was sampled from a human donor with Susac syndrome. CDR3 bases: TGCGCCAGCAGCTTGGCCGACGGGTATGGCTACACCTTC. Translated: CASSLADGYGYTF. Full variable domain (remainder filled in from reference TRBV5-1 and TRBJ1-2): KAGVTQTPRYLIKTRGQQVTLSCSPISGHRSVSWYQQTPGQGLQFLFEYFSETQRNKGNFPGRFSGRQFSNSRSEMNVSTLELGDSALYLCASSLADGYGYTFGSGTRLTVV.